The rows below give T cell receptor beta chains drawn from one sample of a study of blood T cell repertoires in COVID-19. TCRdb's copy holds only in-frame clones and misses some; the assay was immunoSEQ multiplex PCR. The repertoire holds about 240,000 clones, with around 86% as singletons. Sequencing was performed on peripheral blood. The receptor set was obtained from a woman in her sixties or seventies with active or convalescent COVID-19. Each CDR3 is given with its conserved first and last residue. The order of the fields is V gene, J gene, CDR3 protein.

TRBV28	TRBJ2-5	CASSSGQSRETQYF
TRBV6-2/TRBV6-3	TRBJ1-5	CASSYGQGGNQPQHF
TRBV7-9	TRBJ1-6	CASSLRPTGSSYNSPLHF
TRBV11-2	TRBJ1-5	CAPNGQGTYSNQPQHF
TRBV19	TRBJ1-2	CASSPDRTYGYTF
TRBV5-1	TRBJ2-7	CASSLEDRVKNYEQYF
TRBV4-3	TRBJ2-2	CASSQDGQGASGELFF
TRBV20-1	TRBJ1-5	CSASGQSNQPQHF
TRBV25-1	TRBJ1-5	CASSDIGTGGATPQHF
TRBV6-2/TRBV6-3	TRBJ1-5	CASSRAGGGNQPQHF
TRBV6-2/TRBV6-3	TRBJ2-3	CASSDGDREIDTQYF
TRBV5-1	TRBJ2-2	CASSGLTGELFF
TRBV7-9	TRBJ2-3	CASSLNPREYTDTQYF
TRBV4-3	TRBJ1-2	CASSQDWRELYGYTF
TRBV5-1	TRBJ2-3	CASSLEGGPATDTQYF
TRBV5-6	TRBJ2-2	CASSLAGGGLIGELFF
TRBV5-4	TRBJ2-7	CASSFSSTAYEQYF